This TCR beta chain was retrieved from a study of cytomegalovirus exposure and HLA in healthy donors. For this clone: Its antigen is unknown.

Findings of the study overall: It was reported in a later analysis that an Asian-associated ancestry cluster showed fewer N-insertions than the approximately 690-donor mean. Across donors, presence/absence analyses took sequencing depth to be roughly uniform. For most TCR sequences rarity was the rule, although some public TCRs occurred in many donors.

The CDR3 is 16 residues long. In germline, CDR1 is KGHSH, CDR2 LQKENI. Trimming cost V 3 bases and J 0 bases, with 14 bases left between them. PCR used 60 Vbeta primers and 13 Jbeta primers. TCRdb's copy holds only in-frame clones and misses some; the assay was immunoSEQ multiplex PCR. This table holds some 150,000 clones, under 10% found once. The sample consisted of PBMCs. This receptor was identified in a woman between 40 and 55 years old in good health and CMV-seropositive. The gene calls are TRBV18 and TRBJ1-2; no firm D call. The CDR3 region is CASSPLDAGANYGYTF. DNA for the CDR3: TGTGCCAGCTCACCCCTTGATGCTGGAGCTAACTATGGCTACACCTTC.